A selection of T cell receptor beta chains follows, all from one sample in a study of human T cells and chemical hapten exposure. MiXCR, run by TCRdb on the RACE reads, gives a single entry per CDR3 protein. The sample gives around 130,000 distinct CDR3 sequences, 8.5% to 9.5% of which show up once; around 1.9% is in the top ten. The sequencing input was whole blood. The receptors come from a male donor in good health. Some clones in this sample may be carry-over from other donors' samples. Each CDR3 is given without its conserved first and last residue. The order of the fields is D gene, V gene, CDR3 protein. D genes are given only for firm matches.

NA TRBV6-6 ASRTDRSVNQPQH
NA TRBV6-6 ASSLTSGTDTQY
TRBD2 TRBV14 ASSHHRSSGLSDTQY
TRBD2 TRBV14 ASSQGRTSDYEQY
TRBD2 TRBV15 ATSRDTSGSYEQY
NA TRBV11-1 ASSPRSGRENEKLF
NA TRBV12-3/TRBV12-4 ASSLVDTDSYEQY
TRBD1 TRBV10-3 AIKGAFSTDTQY
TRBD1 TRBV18 ASSGQNNSPLH
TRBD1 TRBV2 ASSITGGPGDEQF
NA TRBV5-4 ASSLGQYQETQY
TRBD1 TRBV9 ASSVGQGVYNEQF
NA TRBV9 ASSIDVGAGYEQY
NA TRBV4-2 ASSPMEGGGKAKNIQY
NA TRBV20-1 SAQDIQSSYNSPLH
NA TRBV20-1 SPRLGTQY
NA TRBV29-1 SAVRDTGELF
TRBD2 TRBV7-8 ASSLGRLAGVADTQY
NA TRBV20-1 SARDPGPGKYGYT
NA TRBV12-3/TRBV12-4 ASSSTGLGNSPLH
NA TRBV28 ASRTYVGANTEAF
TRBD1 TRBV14 ASSHLVPGQGDTQY
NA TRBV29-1 SVRAVGPADTQY
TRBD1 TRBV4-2 ASSQGGTGGAGNYGYT